These 30 T cell receptor beta chains originate from one sample sequenced in a study of early T cells in non-severe SARS-CoV-2 infection. TCRdb reprocessed the 5' RACE reads via MiXCR and lists one record per CDR3 protein. This sample carries tens of thousands of distinct CDR3 sequences, approximately 15% of them seen once, and the ten largest clones take roughly 6%. The specimen was whole blood. The receptors derive from an adult who was a healthcare worker with PCR-confirmed SARS-CoV-2 infection or an uninfected control (not recorded which).

This clonotype was seen a handful of times. The CDR3 loop is CASSQDRSSGSYNEQFF. In DNA form, the CDR3 reads TGCGCCAGCAGCCAAGATCGGTCTAGTGGTTCCTACAATGAGCAGTTCTTC. The V and J genes are TRBV4-1 and TRBJ2-1; D is undetermined. The CDR3 is 17 residues long. Per germline, CDR1 MGHRA and CDR2 YSYEKL. Between the trimmed V and J ends, which lost 0 bases and 1 base, there was a span of 13 bases.

The chain uses TRBV3-1 and TRBJ2-7; 7 bases agree with TRBD2. V shed 3 bases, J shed 6 bases, and the junction held 5 bases outside the gene matches. The germline CDR1 and CDR2 sequences are LGHDT and YNNKEL (reference sequence). The CDR3 runs 13 residues. Here the CDR3 DNA reads TGTGCCAGCAGCCACGGCGGGAGTGCCGAGCAGTACTTC. Protein sequence: CASSHGGSAEQYF.

The V call is TRBV30, the J call TRBJ2-5; D is perhaps TRBD1 (5 bases). From germline, CDR1 is GTSNPN and CDR2 SVGIG (reference sequence). Trimming shortened V by 0 bases and J by 7 bases, and 6 bases separated the two germline ends. This CDR3 is 11 amino acids long. CDR3 amino acids: CAWSVQATQYF. The CDR3, as DNA: TGTGCCTGGAGTGTACAGGCGACCCAGTACTTC.

Concerning this clonotype itself: A much larger clone lies one base from this, so it may be a read error. This chain joins TRBV7-9 and TRBJ2-7; no clear D gene. CDR3 length: 14 residues. Germline V gives CDR1 SEHNR, CDR2 FQNEAQ (reference sequence). The V gene lost 2 bases and the J gene lost 3 bases, with 11 bases spanning the gap. CDR3 DNA sequence: TGTGCCAGCAGCTTACTCTCCAGCTTCTACGAGCAGTACTTC. Its protein is CASSLLSSFYEQYF.

The V call is TRBV29-1, the J call TRBJ2-7, with TRBD1 matching 8 bases. In germline, CDR1 is SQVTM, CDR2 ANQGSEA. V dropped 4 bases and J dropped 5; count of bases not matched to a gene: 4. CDR3 length equals 12 residues. The CDR3 DNA is TGCAGCGTTGCCGACAGGGGCCACGAGCAGTACTTC. Its protein product is CSVADRGHEQYF.

This clonotype was seen only a few times. J is TRBJ2-2 and V is TRBV27; TRBD1 matches at 9 bases. The ends lost 4 bases at V and 7 bases at J; junction bases unmatched: 10. This CDR3 contains 16 residues. The germline V gene encodes CDR1 MNHEY and CDR2 SMNVEV (reference sequence). CDR3 sequence (DNA): TGTGCCAGCAGTTACCTTCGAACAGGGGGCAGCGGGGAGCTGTTTTTT. This gives the protein CASSYLRTGGSGELFF.

The CDR3 DNA follows: TGTGCCGTTAGGGGGAGAGACACCCTTTTGGACGAGCAGTACTTC. It translates to CAVRGRDTLLDEQYF. J is TRBJ2-7 and V is TRBV11-2; a possible D gene is TRBD1 (6 bases). The CDR3 sequence is 15 residues long. V was shortened by 11 bases and J by 5 bases, with 25 bases between the two germline ends. The germline V gene encodes CDR1 SGHAT and CDR2 FQNNGV.

Only a few counts were recorded for this clonotype. This chain connects TRBV18 to TRBJ1-1; weak D call: TRBD1 (5 bases). Germline loops: CDR1 KGHSH, CDR2 LQKENI. There are 17 residues in the CDR3. The V end lost 2 bases, the J end lost 1 base, and 17 bases lay between the germline ends. The CDR3 reads CASSPNSFGGENTEAFF. In DNA form, the CDR3 reads TGTGCCAGCTCACCAAATTCCTTCGGGGGAGAGAACACTGAAGCTTTCTTT.

The table lists this clonotype with many counts. The rearrangement uses TRBV9 and TRBJ2-2; D is unresolved. Germline CDR1 reads SGDLS; CDR2 reads YYNGEE. CDR3 length: 12 residues. V gave up 0 bases and J gave up 6 bases, with 3 bases separating them. CDR3 amino acids: CASSVGSGELFF. The CDR3 DNA reads TGTGCCAGCAGCGTAGGGTCCGGGGAGCTGTTTTTT.

The rearrangement links TRBV29-1 to TRBJ2-7; 7 positions match TRBD1. V lost 7 bases, J lost 6 bases, and 12 bases stayed unmatched. Germline V gene lookup returns CDR1 SQVTM and CDR2 ANQGSEA. The CDR3 contains 13 residues. The CDR3 loop is CSAEGQTSREQYF. The CDR3 DNA is TGCAGCGCTGAGGGACAGACCTCGCGCGAGCAGTACTTC.

This clonotype was picked up many times. The chain joins TRBV6-4 to TRBJ2-3; 15 bases agree with TRBD2. The CDR3 covers 16 residues. CDR1 is MRHNA, CDR2 SNTAGT, per germline. Trimming at V came to 3 bases and at J to 4 bases, leaving 2 bases not matched to a gene. The DNA of the CDR3 is TGTGCCAGCAGTGAAGGACTAGCGGGAGGGCCAGATACGCAGTATTTT. Its protein is CASSEGLAGGPDTQYF.

This clonotype was seen more than once but under ten times. The chain employs TRBV2 and TRBJ2-3; 9 bases align to TRBD1. This CDR3 is built from 12 residues. Trimming at V came to 6 bases and at J to 13 bases, leaving 8 bases not matched to a gene. CDR1 and CDR2 from the germline V gene are SNHLY and FYNNEI. CDR3 DNA sequence: TGTGCCAGCAGATTCACAGGGGGCCGGGAGTATTTT. Amino acids: CASRFTGGREYF.

The chain employs TRBV7-9 and TRBJ2-7, with 11 bases matching TRBD2. There are 14 residues in the CDR3. V lost 5 bases, J lost 3 bases, and 3 bases stayed unmatched. Germline V gives CDR1 SEHNR, CDR2 FQNEAQ (reference sequence). The CDR3 DNA reads as TGTGCCAGCAGCCGACTAGCGGGAAGCTACGAGCAGTACTTC. Amino acid sequence: CASSRLAGSYEQYF. The entire variable domain, with the rest obtained from reference TRBV7-9 and TRBJ2-7, is as follows: DTGVSQNPRHKITKRGQNVTFRCDPISEHNRLYWYRQTLGQGPEFLTYFQNEAQLEKSRLLSDRFSAERPKGSFSTLEIQRTEQGDSAMYLCASSRLAGSYEQYFGPGTRLTVT.

This clonotype was picked up a small number of times. The chain recombines TRBV20-1 with TRBJ2-3; D might be TRBD2 (6 bases). The CDR3 has 15 amino acids. V lost 0 bases and J 7 bases, leaving 17 bases between the germline ends. Germline CDR1 is DFQATT and CDR2 is SNEGSKA (reference sequence). The CDR3 DNA is TGCAGTGCTAGAGATCGACTCGCGGGGTTCTATACGCAGTATTTT. This encodes CSARDRLAGFYTQYF.

The count of this clonotype is one. The CDR3 loop is CATSRDLFREQYF. In DNA, the CDR3 is TGTGCCACCAGCAGAGATCTATTTCGCGAGCAGTACTTC. The gene calls are TRBV15 and TRBJ2-7; D unclear. Deletions cut 0 bases from V and 6 bases from J, with 9 bases between. This CDR3 has 13 residues. The germline CDR1 and CDR2 sequences are LNHNV and YYDKDF (reference sequence).

The chain joins TRBV21-1 to TRBJ1-1. TRBV21-1 is flagged as a pseudogene. The CDR3 runs to 12 residues. The CDR3 coding sequence is TGTGCCAGCCCGACAATTGGGACTGAAGCTTTCTTT. Residues: CASPTIGTEAFF.

This clonotype was seen many times. The chain is built from TRBV20-1 and TRBJ2-3; D remains ambiguous. The germline CDR1 and CDR2 sequences are DFQATT and SNEGSKA (reference sequence). Trimming removed 3 bases from V and 0 bases from J, with 7 bases in between. This CDR3 comprises 13 residues. CDR3 DNA: TGCAGTGCTAGCCCGGGTAGCACAGATACGCAGTATTTT. Translated: CSASPGSTDTQYF.

The rearrangement uses TRBV7-6 and TRBJ2-1, with TRBD2 identical over 8 bases. Per the germline V gene, CDR1 is SGHVS and CDR2 is FNYEAQ. The CDR3 sequence is 16 residues long. V dropped 4 bases and J dropped 3; count of bases not matched to a gene: 8. CDR3 nucleotides: TGTGCCAGCAGCTCGCAAGCGGGAGAGATCTACAATGAGCAGTTCTTC. It encodes CASSSQAGEIYNEQFF.

V is TRBV7-9 and J is TRBJ1-1; D is ambiguous. The germline V gene encodes CDR1 SEHNR and CDR2 FQNEAQ (reference sequence). The CDR3 runs 14 residues. The V gene lost 5 bases and the J gene lost 0 bases, with 10 bases spanning the gap. DNA for the CDR3: TGTGCCAGCAGCATCGCCGCCATGAACACTGAAGCTTTCTTT. This encodes CASSIAAMNTEAFF.

A few counts support this clonotype. The genes are TRBV29-1 and TRBJ2-1; a possible D gene is TRBD2 (5 bases). CDR3 length equals 11 residues. Trimming stripped 4 bases from V and 8 bases from J, with 9 bases between. Germline values: CDR1 SQVTM, CDR2 ANQGSEA. Written as DNA, the CDR3 is TGCAGCGTTGCCCCTAGCTATGAGCAGTTCTTC. It specifies CSVAPSYEQFF.

The V call is TRBV6-6, the J call TRBJ1-2, with 11 bases identical to TRBD1. Germline V gene lookup returns CDR1 MNHNY and CDR2 SVGAGI (reference sequence). The CDR3 loop spans 15 amino acids. The V segment lost 7 bases and the J segment 7 bases; nucleotides outside the gene matches: 11. This CDR3 reads CASTERTGGLAGYTF. The DNA of the CDR3 is TGTGCCAGCACCGAACGGACAGGGGGCTTGGCTGGCTACACCTTC.

This chain links TRBV9 with TRBJ1-1; possibly TRBD1 for D (5 bases). V lost 0 bases and J 6 bases, leaving 15 bases between the germline ends. The CDR3 extends over 15 amino acids. Germline V gene sequence: CDR1 SGDLS, CDR2 YYNGEE. CDR3 DNA: TGTGCCAGCAGCGTAGCCTCTAGGGGAACGGCTGAAGCTTTCTTT. This codes for CASSVASRGTAEAFF.

V gene TRBV29-1 combines with J gene TRBJ2-7; 9 bases line up with TRBD2. In germline, CDR1 is SQVTM, CDR2 ANQGSEA. The CDR3 runs 18 residues. The CDR3: CTTPEGSSVLAGIYEQYF. The DNA of the CDR3 is TGCACTACACCGGAGGGTTCCTCGGTGCTAGCGGGAATATACGAGCAGTACTTC.

The chain joins TRBV6-1 to TRBJ2-1, with D hard to call. This CDR3 has 17 amino acids. Per the germline V gene, CDR1 is MNHNS and CDR2 is SASEGT. V was trimmed by 1 base and J by 0 bases, leaving 13 bases between them. Written as DNA, the CDR3 is TGTGCCAGCAGTGAAGTCCTGGGCCAGAGCTCCTACAATGAGCAGTTCTTC. Translation: CASSEVLGQSSYNEQFF.

The V gene is TRBV2, the J gene TRBJ2-4; D possibly corresponds to TRBD2 (6 bases). The CDR3 consists of 12 residues. The germline V gene encodes CDR1 SNHLY and CDR2 FYNNEI. With 9 bases removed from V and 0 bases from J, the gap between germline ends came to 6 bases. The CDR3, as DNA: TGTGCCAGGGGACTAGCCAAAAACATTCAGTACTTC. Translated: CARGLAKNIQYF.

The chain joins TRBV11-2 to TRBJ2-5; unclear D gene. Germline V gene data show CDR1 as SGHAT and CDR2 as FQNNGV. This CDR3 comprises 13 residues. V was shortened by 6 bases and J by 4 bases, with 12 bases between the two germline ends. As DNA, the CDR3 is TGTGCCAGCAGGGAACTTACCCCAGAGACCCAGTACTTC. It specifies CASRELTPETQYF.

This clonotype has a handful of counts. The chain links TRBV6-5 to TRBJ1-1; 7 bases map to TRBD1. Per the germline V gene, CDR1 is MNHEY and CDR2 is SVGAGI. The ends lost 2 bases at V and 5 bases at J; junction bases unmatched: 5. The CDR3 consists of 14 residues. CDR3 DNA sequence: TGTGCCAGCAGTTACGGCGACAGGGAAACTGAAGCTTTCTTT. It encodes CASSYGDRETEAFF.

This clonotype was counted at least ten times. V is TRBV27 and J is TRBJ1-1; no definite D call. Germline V lookup: CDR1 MNHEY, CDR2 SMNVEV (reference sequence). The CDR3 loop spans 15 amino acids. The V gene lost 0 bases and the J gene lost 3 bases, with 11 bases spanning the gap. CDR3 in DNA: TGTGCCAGCAGTTTATCGATTAAGTGGGACACTGAAGCTTTCTTT. It encodes CASSLSIKWDTEAFF.

This sequence joins TRBV28 and TRBJ2-3; TRBD1 might be the D (6 bases). Trimming left V 5 bases short and J 3 bases short, with 12 bases between. CDR3 length: 14 amino acids. Germline lookup yields CDR1 MDHEN and CDR2 SYDVKM. In DNA form, the CDR3 reads TGTGCCAGCAGTGCTATAACAGGGACAGATACGCAGTATTTT. It translates to CASSAITGTDTQYF.

Ten or more counts support this clonotype. The genes are TRBV18 and TRBJ2-2; D remains unclear. Deletions cut 0 bases from V and 7 bases from J, with 3 bases between. The germline gives CDR1 KGHSH, CDR2 LQKENI. This CDR3 is built from 12 residues. This CDR3 is CASSPPGGELFF. The CDR3 DNA reads TGTGCCAGCTCACCACCGGGCGGGGAGCTGTTTTTT.